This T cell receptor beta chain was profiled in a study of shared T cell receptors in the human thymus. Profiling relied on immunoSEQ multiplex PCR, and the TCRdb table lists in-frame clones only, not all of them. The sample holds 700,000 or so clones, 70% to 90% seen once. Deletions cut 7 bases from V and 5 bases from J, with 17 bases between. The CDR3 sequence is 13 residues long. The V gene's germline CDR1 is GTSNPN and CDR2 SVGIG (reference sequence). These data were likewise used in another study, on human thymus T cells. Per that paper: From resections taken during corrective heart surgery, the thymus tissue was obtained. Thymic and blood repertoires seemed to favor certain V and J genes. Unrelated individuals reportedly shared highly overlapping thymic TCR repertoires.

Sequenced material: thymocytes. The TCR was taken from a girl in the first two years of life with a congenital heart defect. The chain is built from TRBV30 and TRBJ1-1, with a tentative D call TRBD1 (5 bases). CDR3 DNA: TGTGCCTTGCGGACCAGGGTTTGGACTGAAGCTTTCTTT. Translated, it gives CALRTRVWTEAFF.